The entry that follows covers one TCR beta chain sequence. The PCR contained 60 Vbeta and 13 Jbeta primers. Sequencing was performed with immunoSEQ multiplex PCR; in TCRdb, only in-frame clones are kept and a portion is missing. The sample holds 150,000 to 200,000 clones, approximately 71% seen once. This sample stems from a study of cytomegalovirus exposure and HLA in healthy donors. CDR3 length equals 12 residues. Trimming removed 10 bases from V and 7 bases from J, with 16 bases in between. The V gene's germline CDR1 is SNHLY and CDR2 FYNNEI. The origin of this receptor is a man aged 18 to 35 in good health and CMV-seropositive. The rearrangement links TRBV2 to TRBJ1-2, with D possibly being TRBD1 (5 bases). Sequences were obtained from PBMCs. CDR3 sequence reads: CAISGGTSGYTF. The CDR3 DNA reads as TGTGCCATCTCCGGGGGAACCTCTGGCTACACCTTC. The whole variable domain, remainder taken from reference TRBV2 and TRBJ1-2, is EPEVTQTPSHQVTQMGQEVILRCVPISNHLYFYWYRQILGQKVEFLVSFYNNEISEKSEIFDDQFSVERPDGSNFTLKIRSTKLEDSAMYFCAISGGTSGYTFGSGTRLTVV.